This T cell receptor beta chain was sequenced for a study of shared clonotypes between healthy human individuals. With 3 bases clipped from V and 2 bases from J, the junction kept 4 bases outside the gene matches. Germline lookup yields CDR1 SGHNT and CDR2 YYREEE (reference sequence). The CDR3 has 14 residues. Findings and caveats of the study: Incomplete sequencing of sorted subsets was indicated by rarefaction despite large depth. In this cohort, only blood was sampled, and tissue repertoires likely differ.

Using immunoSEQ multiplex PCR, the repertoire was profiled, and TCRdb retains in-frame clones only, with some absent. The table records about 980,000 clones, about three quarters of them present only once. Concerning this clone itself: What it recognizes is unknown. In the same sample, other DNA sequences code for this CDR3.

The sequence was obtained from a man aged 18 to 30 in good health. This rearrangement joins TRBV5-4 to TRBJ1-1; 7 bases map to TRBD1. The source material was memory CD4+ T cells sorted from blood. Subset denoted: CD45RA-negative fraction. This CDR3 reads CASSSRQGNTEAFF. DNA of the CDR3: TGTGCCAGCAGCTCAAGACAGGGAAACACTGAAGCTTTCTTT.